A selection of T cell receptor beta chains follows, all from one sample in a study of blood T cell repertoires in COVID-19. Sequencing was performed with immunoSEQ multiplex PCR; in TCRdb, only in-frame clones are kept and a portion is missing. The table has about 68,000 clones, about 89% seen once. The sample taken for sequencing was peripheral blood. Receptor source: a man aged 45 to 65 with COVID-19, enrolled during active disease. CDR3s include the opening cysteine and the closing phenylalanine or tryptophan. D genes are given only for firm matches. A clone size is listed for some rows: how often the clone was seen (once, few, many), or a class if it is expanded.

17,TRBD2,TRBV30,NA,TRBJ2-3,TGTGCCTGGAGTGTAGGTTTTCGGAGGGGAGGGGCAGATACGCAGTATTTT,CAWSVGFRRGGADTQYF
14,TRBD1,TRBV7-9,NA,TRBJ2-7,TGTGCCAGCAGCCGCCGGGACAGGGGATCCGAGCAGTACTTC,CASSRRDRGSEQYF
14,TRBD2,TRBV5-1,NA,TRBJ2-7,TGCGCCAGCAGTATCACTAGCGGTAACTACGAGCAGTACTTC,CASSITSGNYEQYF
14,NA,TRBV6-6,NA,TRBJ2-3,TGTGCCAGCAGTTACCCTAGCGACCCAGATACGCAGTATTTT,CASSYPSDPDTQYF
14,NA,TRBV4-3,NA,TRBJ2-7,TGCGCCAGCAGCCAAGATCCAGGGACCTACGAGCAGTACTTC,CASSQDPGTYEQYF
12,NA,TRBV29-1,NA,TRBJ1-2,TGCAGCGTTGACGAGGGGGAGAATGGCTACACCTTC,CSVDEGENGYTF
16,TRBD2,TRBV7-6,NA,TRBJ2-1,TGTGCCAGCAGCTTCCGCCTAGCGGGAGGGGTGAATGAGCAGTTCTTC,CASSFRLAGGVNEQFF
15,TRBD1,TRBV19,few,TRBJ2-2,TGTGCCAGCCGGGGACAGACCTCGAACACCGGGGAGCTGTTTTTT,CASRGQTSNTGELFF
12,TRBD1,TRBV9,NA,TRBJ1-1,TGTGCCAGCAGCGATGACGACAGGGCGGCTTTCTTT,CASSDDDRAAFF
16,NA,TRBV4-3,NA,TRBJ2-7,TGCGCCAGCAGCCAAGATTCGGTGGGCCCGACCTACGAGCAGTACTTC,CASSQDSVGPTYEQYF
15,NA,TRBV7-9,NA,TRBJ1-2,TGTGCCAGCAGCTTAGGGGGAGGGGCGCATGAAGGCTACACCTTC,CASSLGGGAHEGYTF
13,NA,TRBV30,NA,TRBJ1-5,TGTGCCTGGAAACGGCAGGGCCAGCAGCCCCAGCATTTT,CAWKRQGQQPQHF
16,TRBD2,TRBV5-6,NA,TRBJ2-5,TGTGCCAGCAGCCCCCAAGGCGGGGGGTTATGGGAGACCCAGTACTTC,CASSPQGGGLWETQYF
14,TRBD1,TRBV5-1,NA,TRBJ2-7,TGCGCCAGCAGCCATACGGGACAGGGCGTCGAGCAGTACTTC,CASSHTGQGVEQYF
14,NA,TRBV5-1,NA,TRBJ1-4,TGCGCCAGCAGACCACAGCCAACTAATGAAAAACTGTTTTTT,CASRPQPTNEKLFF
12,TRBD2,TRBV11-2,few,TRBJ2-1,TGTGCCAGCAGCCCACTAGCGAATGAGCAGTTCTTC,CASSPLANEQFF
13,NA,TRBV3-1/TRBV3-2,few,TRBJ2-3,TGTGCCAGCAGCCAAGTGGCGCGGAATACGCAGTATTTT,CASSQVARNTQYF
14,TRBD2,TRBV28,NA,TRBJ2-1,TGTGCCAGCAGTCGGACTAGCGGGAACGATGAGCAGTTCTTC,CASSRTSGNDEQFF
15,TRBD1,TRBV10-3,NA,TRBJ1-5,TGTGCCATCAGTGACCCGACAGGGGGCGATCAGCCCCAGCATTTT,CAISDPTGGDQPQHF
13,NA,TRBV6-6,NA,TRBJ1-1,TGTGCCAGCAGTTCCGGACAGAACACTGAAGCTTTCTTT,CASSSGQNTEAFF
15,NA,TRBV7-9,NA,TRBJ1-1,TGTGCCAGCAGCTCCAGGGGTGGGCAAAACACTGAAGCTTTCTTT,CASSSRGGQNTEAFF
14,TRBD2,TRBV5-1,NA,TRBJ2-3,TGCGCCAGCAGCTTGAAGCTAGCGGGAGATACGCAGTATTTT,CASSLKLAGDTQYF
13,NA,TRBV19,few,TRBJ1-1,TGTGCCAGTAGTATGACATTGAACACTGAAGCTTTCTTT,CASSMTLNTEAFF
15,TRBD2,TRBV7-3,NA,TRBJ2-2,TGTGCCAGCAGCCCGGGACTAGTCAACACCGGGGAGCTGTTTTTT,CASSPGLVNTGELFF
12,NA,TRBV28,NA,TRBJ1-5,TGTGCCAGCAGAACGGGGGGTCAGCCCCAGCATTTT,CASRTGGQPQHF
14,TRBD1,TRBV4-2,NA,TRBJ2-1,TGTGCCAGCAGCCAGACAGGGTTCCAAGGGGAGCAGTTCTTC,CASSQTGFQGEQFF